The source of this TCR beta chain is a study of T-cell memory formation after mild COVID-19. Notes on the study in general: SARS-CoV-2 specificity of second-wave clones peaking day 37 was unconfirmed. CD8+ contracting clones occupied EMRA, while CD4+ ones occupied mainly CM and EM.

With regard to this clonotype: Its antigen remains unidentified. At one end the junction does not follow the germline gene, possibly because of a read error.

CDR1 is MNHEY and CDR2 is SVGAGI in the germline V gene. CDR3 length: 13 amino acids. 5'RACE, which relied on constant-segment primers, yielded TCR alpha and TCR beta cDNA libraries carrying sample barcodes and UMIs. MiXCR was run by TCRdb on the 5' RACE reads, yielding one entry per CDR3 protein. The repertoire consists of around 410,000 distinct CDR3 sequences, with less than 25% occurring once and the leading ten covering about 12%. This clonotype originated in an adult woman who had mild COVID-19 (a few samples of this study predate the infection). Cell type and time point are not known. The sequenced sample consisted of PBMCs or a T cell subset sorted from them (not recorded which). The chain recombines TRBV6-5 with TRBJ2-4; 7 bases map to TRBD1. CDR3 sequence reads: CASSYSPLTGLDF. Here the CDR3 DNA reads TGTGCCAGCAGTTACTCCCCCCTGACAGGGCTGGACTTC.